Shown below are 14 T cell receptor beta chains from a single sample sequenced in a study of blood T cell repertoires in COVID-19 (dated by TCRdb to 2018 to 2021). The library was made by the immunoSEQ multiplex PCR assay. The table was pulled from immuneACCESS by TCRdb, which kept in-frame rearrangements only. Such tables lose some clones; where checked, under half of the loss comes from unresolved V genes, and the rest has no known cause. The sample table shows roughly 250,000 clones, and 70% to 90% are seen once. Under 2.5% of the sample is taken by the ten largest. The sequencing sample was made of peripheral blood. The receptors originated from a woman between 50 and 59 years old with acute or convalescent COVID-19.

This clone was observed a handful of times. This chain connects TRBV9 to TRBJ2-5, with TRBD2 as a possible D gene (7 bases). CDR1 is SGDLS, CDR2 YYNGEE, per germline. The CDR3 is 15 amino acids. V lost 3 bases to trimming and J lost 2 bases, with 14 bases between them. Here the CDR3 DNA reads TGTGCCAGCAGCGCCAATGCGGGGGCGCAAGAGACCCAGTACTTC. It encodes CASSANAGAQETQYF.

This clone was counted a few times. The same CDR3 arises from other DNA sequences in this sample as well. The chain couples TRBV15 to TRBJ1-6; 9 bases match TRBD1. The germline CDR1 and CDR2 sequences are LNHNV and YYDKDF (reference sequence). The V and J ends lost 3 bases and 7 bases, in that order; junction bases with no gene match: 4. The CDR3 length is 15 residues. The CDR3 reads CATSRTGTGNSPLHF. CDR3 bases: TGTGCCACCAGCAGGACCGGGACAGGGAATTCACCCCTCCACTTT.

V is TRBV28 and J is TRBJ1-1; D not certain. CDR1 and CDR2 from the germline V gene are MDHEN and SYDVKM. The V end lost 5 bases, the J end lost 1 base, and 11 bases lay between the germline ends. The length of the CDR3 is 14 residues. CDR3 loop: CASSVISKNTEAFF. DNA of the CDR3: TGTGCCAGCAGTGTGATCAGTAAGAACACTGAAGCTTTCTTT.

This clone was picked up one time. This chain connects TRBV6-5 to TRBJ2-3, with 7 bases matching TRBD2. The CDR3 contains 15 residues. Germline assignment: CDR1 MNHEY and CDR2 SVGAGI. J lost 1 base, V lost 7 bases, and 8 bases had no gene match. The CDR3 sequence: CASTYSAGGTDTQYF. The DNA for the CDR3 is TGTGCCAGCACATACTCGGCGGGGGGCACAGATACGCAGTATTTT.

This chain uses TRBV28 with TRBJ2-4; 7 positions agree with TRBD1. Germline CDR1 is MDHEN and CDR2 is SYDVKM. V was pared by 7 bases and J by 9 bases, with 15 bases of the junction left unmatched. The CDR3 sequence is 15 residues long. The CDR3, as DNA: TGTGCCAGCAATCCGACCGGGGCAGGGGGTTTCATTCAGTACTTC. Its protein product is CASNPTGAGGFIQYF.

V usage is TRBV5-4 and J usage is TRBJ1-2; weak D call: TRBD1 (5 bases). The CDR3 runs to 14 residues. V dropped 4 bases and J dropped 7 bases, with 17 bases sitting between them. Germline-derived CDR1 and CDR2 are SGHNT and YYREEE (reference sequence). CDR3 loop: CASSIPQGPGGYTF. For the CDR3, the DNA is TGTGCCAGCAGCATCCCCCAGGGTCCGGGTGGCTACACCTTC.

CDR3 DNA: TGTGCCAGTTCAACACCGAGACTAGCGGATTCCTACAATGAGCAGTTCTTC. Its protein product is CASSTPRLADSYNEQFF. This chain links TRBV19 with TRBJ2-1, with 9 positions matching TRBD2. This CDR3 contains 17 residues. V gave up 8 bases and J gave up 1 base; unmatched junction bases: 12. The V gene's germline CDR1 is LNHDA and CDR2 SQIVND (reference sequence).

This chain uses TRBV5-1 with TRBJ2-3; 8 nucleotides agree with TRBD1. Unmatched junction bases numbered 3, after V lost 0 bases and J lost 6 bases. CDR3 length: 14 amino acids. CDR1 and CDR2 (germline): SGHRS, YFSETQ. The CDR3, as DNA: TGCGCCAGCAGCTTGGGACAGGGGATGGATACGCAGTATTTT. Translating gives CASSLGQGMDTQYF.

The rearrangement joins TRBV4-2 to TRBJ2-1, with 10 bases fitting TRBD2. In germline, CDR1 is LGHNA, CDR2 YNFKEQ. Germline trimming cut 0 bases from V and 7 bases from J; bases unmatched to any gene: 3. The CDR3 consists of 15 residues. The CDR3 loop reads CASSQDRGLANEQFF. CDR3 in DNA: TGTGCCAGCAGCCAAGATAGGGGACTAGCGAATGAGCAGTTCTTC.

This sequence joins TRBV10-3 and TRBJ1-5; D possibly corresponds to TRBD1 (5 bases). The V end lost 11 bases, the J end lost 3 bases, and 26 bases lay between the germline ends. This CDR3 has 17 residues. Germline CDR1 is ENHRY and CDR2 is SYGVKD. CDR3 in amino acids: CAYLRQGSDSPNQPQHF. Written as DNA, the CDR3 is TGTGCCTATCTGCGTCAGGGTAGTGATTCACCCAATCAGCCCCAGCATTTT.

The rearrangement links TRBV28 to TRBJ2-1; TRBD1 agrees at 7 bases. The V gene end was trimmed by 4 bases and the J gene end by 4 bases; junction bases not matched to a gene: 4. CDR1 and CDR2 (germline): MDHEN, SYDVKM. This CDR3 region has 14 residues. As DNA, the CDR3 is TGTGCCAGCAGTTCGACGACAGGGTACAATGAGCAGTTCTTC. Encoded protein: CASSSTTGYNEQFF.

The chain couples TRBV19 to TRBJ2-1; 9 bases fit TRBD1. The V and J ends lost 8 bases and 2 bases, in that order; junction bases with no gene match: 4. Germline assignment: CDR1 LNHDA and CDR2 SQIVND (reference sequence). CDR3 length: 14 amino acids. CDR3 coding DNA: TGTGCCAGTGCCGGGACAGGGACCTACAATGAGCAGTTCTTC. Encoded protein: CASAGTGTYNEQFF.

This clone has more than one count but fewer than ten. This chain links TRBV19 with TRBJ1-2, with a tentative D call TRBD1 (5 bases). CDR1 and CDR2 from the germline V gene are LNHDA and SQIVND (reference sequence). The CDR3 contains 17 residues. Trimming shortened V by 3 bases and J by 1 base, and 18 bases separated the two germline ends. The chain's CDR3 is CASSILQRRQLNYGYTF. The CDR3 DNA follows: TGTGCCAGTAGTATCCTTCAACGCCGACAGCTTAACTATGGCTACACCTTC.

V usage is TRBV30 and J usage is TRBJ2-1, with a tentative D call TRBD2 (5 bases). The germline V and J ends were trimmed by 0 bases and 6 bases, with 12 bases remaining between them. The length of the CDR3 is 14 residues. Per germline, CDR1 GTSNPN and CDR2 SVGIG (reference sequence). The CDR3 reads CAWSVDTSTNEQFF. The CDR3 coding sequence is TGTGCCTGGAGTGTGGATACTAGTACCAATGAGCAGTTCTTC.